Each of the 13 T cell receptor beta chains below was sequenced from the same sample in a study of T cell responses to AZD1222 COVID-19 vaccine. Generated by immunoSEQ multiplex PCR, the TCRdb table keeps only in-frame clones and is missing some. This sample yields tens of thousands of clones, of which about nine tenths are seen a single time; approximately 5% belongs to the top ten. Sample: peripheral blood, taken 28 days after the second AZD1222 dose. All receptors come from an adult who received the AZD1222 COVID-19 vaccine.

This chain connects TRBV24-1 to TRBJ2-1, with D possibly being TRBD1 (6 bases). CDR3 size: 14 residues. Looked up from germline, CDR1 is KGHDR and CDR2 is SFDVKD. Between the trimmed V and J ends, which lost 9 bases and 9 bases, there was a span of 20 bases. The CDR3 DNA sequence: TGTGCCACCGGGAAAAAGGGGGAGTTTGCTGAGCAGTTCTTC. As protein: CATGKKGEFAEQFF.

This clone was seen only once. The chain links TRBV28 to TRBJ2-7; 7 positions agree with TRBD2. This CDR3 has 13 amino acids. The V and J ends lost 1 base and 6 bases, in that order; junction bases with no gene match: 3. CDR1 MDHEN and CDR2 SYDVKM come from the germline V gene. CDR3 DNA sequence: TGTGCCAGCAGTTTATATGGGGGGGGCGAGCAGTACGTC. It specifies CASSLYGGGEQYV.

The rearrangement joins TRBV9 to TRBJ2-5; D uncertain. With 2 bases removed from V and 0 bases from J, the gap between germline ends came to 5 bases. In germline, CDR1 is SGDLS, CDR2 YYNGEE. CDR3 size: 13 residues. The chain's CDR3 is CASSVSYQETQYF. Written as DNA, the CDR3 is TGTGCCAGCAGCGTCTCATACCAAGAGACCCAGTACTTC.

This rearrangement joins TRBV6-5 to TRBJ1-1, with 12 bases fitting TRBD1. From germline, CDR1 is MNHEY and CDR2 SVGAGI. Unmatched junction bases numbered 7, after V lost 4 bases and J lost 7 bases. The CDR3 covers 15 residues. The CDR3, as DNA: TGTGCCAGCAGTTGGGGACAGGGGGCAACGGGTGAAGCTTTCTTT. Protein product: CASSWGQGATGEAFF.

The CDR3 region has the DNA TGTGCCAGTAGCCAGGGGGTTGGGGGCAGTTCCTACAATGAGCAGTTCTTC. Translation: CASSQGVGGSSYNEQFF. The chain couples TRBV19 to TRBJ2-1; TRBD1 matches at 7 bases. Trimming cost V 6 bases and J 1 base; bases outside gene matches: 12. CDR3 size: 17 residues. Germline V gene lookup returns CDR1 LNHDA and CDR2 SQIVND (reference sequence).

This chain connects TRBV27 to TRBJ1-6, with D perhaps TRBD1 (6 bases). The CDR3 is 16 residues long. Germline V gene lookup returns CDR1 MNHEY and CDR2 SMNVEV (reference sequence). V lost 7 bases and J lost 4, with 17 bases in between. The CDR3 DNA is TGTGCCAGCACCCTTGCAGGGGAACGATATAATTCACCCCTCCACTTT. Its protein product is CASTLAGERYNSPLHF.

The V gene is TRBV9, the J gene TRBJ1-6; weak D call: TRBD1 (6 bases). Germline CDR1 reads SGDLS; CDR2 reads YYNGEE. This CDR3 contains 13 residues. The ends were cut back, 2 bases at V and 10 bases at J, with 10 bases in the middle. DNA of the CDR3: TGTGCCAGCAGCGTCGGGGACATCTCACCCCTCCACTTT. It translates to CASSVGDISPLHF.

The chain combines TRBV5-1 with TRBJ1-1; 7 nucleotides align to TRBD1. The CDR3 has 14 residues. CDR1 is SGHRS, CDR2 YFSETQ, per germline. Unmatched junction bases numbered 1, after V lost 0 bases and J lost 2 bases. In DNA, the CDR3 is TGCGCCAGCAGCTTGGTAGGGGGCAACACTGAAGCTTTCTTT. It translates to CASSLVGGNTEAFF.

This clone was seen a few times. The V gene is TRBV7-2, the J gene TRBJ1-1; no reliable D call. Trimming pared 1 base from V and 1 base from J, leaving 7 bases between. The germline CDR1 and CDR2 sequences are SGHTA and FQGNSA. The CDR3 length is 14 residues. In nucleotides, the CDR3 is TGTGCCAGCAGCTTAGTTCGGGGGAACACTGAAGCTTTCTTT. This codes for CASSLVRGNTEAFF.

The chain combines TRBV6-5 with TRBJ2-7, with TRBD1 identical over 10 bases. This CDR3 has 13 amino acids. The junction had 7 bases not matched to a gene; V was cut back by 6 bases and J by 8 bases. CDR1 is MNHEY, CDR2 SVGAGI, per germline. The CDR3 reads CASRAGTGAQQYV. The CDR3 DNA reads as TGTGCCAGCAGAGCCGGGACAGGGGCCCAGCAGTACGTC.

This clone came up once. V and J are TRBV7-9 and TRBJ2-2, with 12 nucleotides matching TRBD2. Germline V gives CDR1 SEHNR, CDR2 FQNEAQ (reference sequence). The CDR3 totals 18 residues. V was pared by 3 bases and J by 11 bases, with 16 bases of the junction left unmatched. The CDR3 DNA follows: TGTGCCAGCAGCTTTTATCGGACTAGCGGGGTATCCTCGCGAGAGCTGTTTTTT. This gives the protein CASSFYRTSGVSSRELFF.

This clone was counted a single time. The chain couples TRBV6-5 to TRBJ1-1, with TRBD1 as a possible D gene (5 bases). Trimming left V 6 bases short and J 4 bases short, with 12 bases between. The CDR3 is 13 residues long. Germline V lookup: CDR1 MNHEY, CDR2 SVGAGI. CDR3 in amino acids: CASRAQGFTEAFF. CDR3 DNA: TGTGCCAGCAGGGCCCAGGGATTCACTGAAGCTTTCTTT.

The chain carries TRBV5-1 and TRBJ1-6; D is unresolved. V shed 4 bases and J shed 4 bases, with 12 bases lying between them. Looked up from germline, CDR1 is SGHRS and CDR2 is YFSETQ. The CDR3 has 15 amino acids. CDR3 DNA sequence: TGCGCCAGCAGCCAAGGCCCAGAATATAATTCACCCCTCCACTTT. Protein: CASSQGPEYNSPLHF.